The count of the clone carrying this T cell receptor beta chain is one. No antigen is known for it. All participants with HIV were treated in the United States. Before DNA extraction, roughly 0.85-10 million cryopreserved PBMC were held in the samples. Survey level was the resolution at which the v3.0 immunoSEQ assay ran. The method was immunoSEQ multiplex PCR; TCRdb's version includes in-frame clones alone and lacks a portion of them. Of about 17,000 clones listed, about 91% were seen once; the top ten hold 7% to 10%. These data are taken from a study of long-term antiretroviral therapy in people with HIV. Across the whole study: Samples collected earliest predate the 2015 immediate-ART recommendation by about a decade.

Overall study results and limits: The data indicate that diversity increased after ART but remained below transplant donor controls.

This sequence originates from a man aged 55 to 70 with HIV. The sample in question was unsorted PBMCs, obtained 0.3 years after starting antiretroviral therapy.

CDR3 in amino acids: CASSPNRGRLNSPLHF. The CDR3 DNA is TGTGCCAGCAGCCCAAACAGGGGTCGGTTGAATTCACCCCTCCACTTT. The V and J genes are TRBV21-1 and TRBJ1-6; the table's D call TRBD1 went unverified against the DNA. TRBV21-1 is listed as a pseudogene. The CDR3 is 16 amino acids.